The clone carrying this T cell receptor beta chain was found a few times. This record belongs to a study of blood T cell repertoires in COVID-19. V lost 6 bases and J 5 bases, leaving 34 bases between the germline ends. The CDR3 covers 21 residues. The germline CDR1 and CDR2 sequences are KGHSH and LQKENI. Assay: immunoSEQ multiplex PCR; the TCRdb copy retains only in-frame clones and omits some. The data contain about 280,000 clones, about 85% of them singletons. V usage is TRBV18 and J usage is TRBJ2-2; D ambiguous. Sequenced sample: PBMCs or T cells enriched from blood (not recorded which). The TCR was taken from a woman between 45 and 60 years old who had recovered from COVID-19. The CDR3 bases are TGTGCCAGCTCGCCCATATTGTCCGTCAGGTTTGGGCCCGAAGGAACCGGGGAGCTGTTTTTT. This gives the protein CASSPILSVRFGPEGTGELFF.